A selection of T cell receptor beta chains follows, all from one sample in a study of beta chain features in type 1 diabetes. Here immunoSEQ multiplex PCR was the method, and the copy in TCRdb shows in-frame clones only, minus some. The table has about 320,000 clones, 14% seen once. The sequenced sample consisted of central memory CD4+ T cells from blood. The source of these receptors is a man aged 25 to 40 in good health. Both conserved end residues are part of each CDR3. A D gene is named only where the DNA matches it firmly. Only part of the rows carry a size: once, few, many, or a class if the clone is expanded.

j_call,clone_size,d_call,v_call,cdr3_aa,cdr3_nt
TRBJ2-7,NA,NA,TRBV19,CASSIKGSYEQYF,TGTGCCAGTAGTATCAAGGGCTCCTACGAGCAGTACTTC
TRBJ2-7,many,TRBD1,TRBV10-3,CAISEDRGAYEQYF,TGTGCCATCAGTGAGGACAGGGGGGCCTACGAGCAGTACTTC
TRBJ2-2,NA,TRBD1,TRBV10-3,CAIRSHDRAGELFF,TGTGCCATCAGGTCCCACGACAGGGCCGGGGAGCTGTTTTTT
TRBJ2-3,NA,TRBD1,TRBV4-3,CASSPGQGFSDTQYF,TGCGCCAGCAGCCCTGGACAGGGGTTTTCAGATACGCAGTATTTT
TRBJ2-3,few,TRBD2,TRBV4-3,CASSRLAGGSSSDTQYF,TGCGCCAGCAGCCGACTAGCGGGAGGGTCAAGTTCAGATACGCAGTATTTT
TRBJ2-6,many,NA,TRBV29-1,CSVALSGANVLTF,TGCAGCGTCGCCCTCTCTGGGGCCAACGTCCTGACTTTC
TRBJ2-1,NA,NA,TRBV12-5,CASGSEGPRRGEQFF,TGTGCTAGTGGTTCTGAGGGACCCCGTCGGGGTGAGCAGTTCTTC
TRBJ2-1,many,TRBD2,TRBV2,CASSVKSSGSYEQFF,TGTGCCAGCAGTGTCAAGTCTAGCGGGAGCTATGAGCAGTTCTTC
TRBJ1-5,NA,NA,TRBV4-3,CASSQSGGMVVQPQHF,TGCGCCAGCAGCCAATCGGGGGGGATGGTGGTTCAGCCCCAGCATTTT
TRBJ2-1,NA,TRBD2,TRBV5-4,CASSPGTSGGYNEQFF,TGTGCCAGCAGCCCCGGGACTAGCGGGGGATACAATGAGCAGTTCTTC
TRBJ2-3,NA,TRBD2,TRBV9,CASSVSSGGTDTQYF,TGTGCCAGCAGCGTTAGCTCGGGGGGGACAGATACGCAGTATTTT
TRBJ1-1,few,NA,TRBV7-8,CASSLAGGVNTEAFF,TGTGCCAGCAGCTTAGCGGGAGGAGTGAACACTGAAGCTTTCTTT
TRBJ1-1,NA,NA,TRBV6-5,CASSYREMNTEAFF,TGTGCCAGCAGTTACCGAGAGATGAACACTGAAGCTTTCTTT
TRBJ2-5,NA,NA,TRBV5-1,CASSSGPLETQYF,TGCGCCAGCAGCTCCGGACCCTTGGAGACCCAGTACTTC
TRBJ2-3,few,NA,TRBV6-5,CASSLPPDDTQYF,TGTGCCAGCAGTCTCCCGCCCGACGATACGCAGTATTTT
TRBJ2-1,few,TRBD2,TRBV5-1,CASSRTSGTPYNEQFF,TGCGCCAGCAGCCGGACTAGCGGGACCCCCTACAATGAGCAGTTCTTC
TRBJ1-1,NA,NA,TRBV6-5,CASSSNHLEGEAFF,TGTGCCAGCAGTTCAAACCACTTAGAGGGTGAAGCTTTCTTT
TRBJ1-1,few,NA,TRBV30,CAWSVDFRTVAEAFF,TGTGCCTGGAGTGTCGATTTTAGGACAGTCGCTGAAGCTTTCTTT
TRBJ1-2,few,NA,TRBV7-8,CASSQTASGDYGYTF,TGTGCCAGCAGCCAAACCGCCTCAGGGGACTATGGCTACACCTTC
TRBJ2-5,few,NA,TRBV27,CASSLRVEETQYF,TGTGCCAGCAGTTTGAGGGTAGAAGAGACCCAGTACTTC
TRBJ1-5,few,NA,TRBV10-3,CAISTGGAGEPQHF,TGTGCCATCAGTACTGGGGGCGCGGGGGAGCCCCAGCATTTT
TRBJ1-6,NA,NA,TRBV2,CASSADGYSPLHF,TGTGCCAGCAGTGCAGACGGATATTCACCCCTCCACTTT
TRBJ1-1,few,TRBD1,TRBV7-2,CASSLDRGRNKAFF,TGTGCCAGCAGCTTAGACAGGGGGCGGAACAAAGCTTTCTTT
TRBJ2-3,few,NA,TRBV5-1,CASSLVSSTDTQYF,TGCGCCAGCAGCTTGGTCTCTAGCACAGATACGCAGTATTTT
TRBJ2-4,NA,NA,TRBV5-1,CASSLDRAKNIQYF,TGCGCCAGCAGCTTGGACAGGGCCAAAAACATTCAGTACTTC
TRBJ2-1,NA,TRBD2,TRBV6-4,CASGTSGRNEQFF,TGTGCCAGCGGGACTAGCGGGAGAAATGAGCAGTTCTTC
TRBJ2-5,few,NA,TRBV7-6,CASSLQPVVVPKYF,TGTGCCAGCAGCCTACAACCGGTCGTGGTACCCAAGTACTTC
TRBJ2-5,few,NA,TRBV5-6,CASSLALGARETQYF,TGTGCCAGCAGCTTGGCCTTGGGGGCTAGAGAGACCCAGTACTTC
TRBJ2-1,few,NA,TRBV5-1,CASSLSREDEQFF,TGCGCCAGCAGCTTGAGTAGGGAGGATGAGCAGTTCTTC
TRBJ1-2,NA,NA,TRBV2,CASRISTANGYTF,TGTGCCAGCAGAATCTCGACCGCAAATGGCTACACCTTC
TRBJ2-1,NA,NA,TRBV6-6,CASNLRTAGEQFF,TGTGCCAGCAACCTCAGGACCGCCGGGGAGCAGTTCTTC
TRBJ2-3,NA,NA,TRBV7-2,CASSLITPTQYF,TGTGCCAGCAGCTTGATCACGCCGACGCAGTATTTT
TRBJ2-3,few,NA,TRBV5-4,CASSIVPGQTTSTDTQYF,TGTGCCAGCAGCATCGTACCCGGACAGACTACTAGCACAGATACGCAGTATTTT
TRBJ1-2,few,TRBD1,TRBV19,CASRDRANGYTF,TGTGCCAGTAGAGACAGGGCCAATGGCTACACCTTC
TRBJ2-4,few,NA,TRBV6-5,CASTANKNIQYF,TGTGCCAGCACCGCTAACAAAAACATTCAGTACTTC
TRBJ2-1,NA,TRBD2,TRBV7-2,CASSPSSGSNYNEQFF,TGTGCCAGCAGCCCCTCTAGCGGATCCAACTACAATGAGCAGTTCTTC
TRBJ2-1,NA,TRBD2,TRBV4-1,CASSQARASGGNEQFF,TGCGCCAGCAGCCAGGCTCGCGCTAGCGGGGGCAATGAGCAGTTCTTC
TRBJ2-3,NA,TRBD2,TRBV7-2,CASSALAGGGTDTQYF,TGTGCCAGCAGCGCACTAGCGGGGGGTGGCACAGATACGCAGTATTTT
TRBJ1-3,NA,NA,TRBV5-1,CASSLDTDNSGNTIYF,TGCGCCAGCAGCTTAGACACGGATAACTCTGGAAACACCATATATTTT
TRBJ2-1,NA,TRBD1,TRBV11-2,CASSRDRGREQFF,TGTGCCAGCTCCCGGGACAGGGGCCGGGAGCAGTTCTTC
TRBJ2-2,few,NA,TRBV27,CASSLQRPPFTGELFF,TGTGCCAGCAGTTTACAGAGGCCACCCTTCACCGGGGAGCTGTTTTTT
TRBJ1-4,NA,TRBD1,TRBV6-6,CASSRPDRVLFF,TGTGCCAGCAGTCGTCCGGACAGGGTACTGTTTTTT
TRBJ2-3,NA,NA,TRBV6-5,CASTRLDTDTQYF,TGTGCCAGCACCCGACTTGATACAGATACGCAGTATTTT
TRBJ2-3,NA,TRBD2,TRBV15,CATSTLAGATDTQYF,TGTGCCACCAGCACACTAGCGGGAGCCACAGATACGCAGTATTTT
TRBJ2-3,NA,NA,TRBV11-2,CASSLFEFRTDTQYF,TGTGCCAGCAGCTTATTTGAGTTCCGCACAGATACGCAGTATTTT
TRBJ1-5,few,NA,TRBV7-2,CASSSNYQPQHF,TGTGCCAGCAGCTCCAACTATCAGCCCCAGCATTTT
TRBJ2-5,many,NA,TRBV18,CASSLQETQYF,TGTGCCAGCTCACTTCAAGAGACCCAGTACTTC
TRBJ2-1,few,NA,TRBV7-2,CASSLDGGVGYNEQFF,TGTGCCAGCAGCTTAGATGGAGGGGTAGGCTACAATGAGCAGTTCTTC
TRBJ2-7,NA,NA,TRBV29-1,CSVRQASAYEQYF,TGCAGCGTGCGACAGGCCTCAGCCTACGAGCAGTACTTC
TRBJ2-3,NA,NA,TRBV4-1,CASSQEPRDTQYF,TGCGCCAGCAGCCAAGAACCAAGGGATACGCAGTATTTT
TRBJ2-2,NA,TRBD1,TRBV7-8,CASTSRDRGTGELFF,TGTGCCAGCACCTCGAGGGACAGGGGAACCGGGGAGCTGTTTTTT
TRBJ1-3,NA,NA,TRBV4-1,CASSLDSLNTIYF,TGCGCCAGCAGCCTGGACAGCCTGAACACCATATATTTT
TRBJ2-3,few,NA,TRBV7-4,CASSLGLRPDTQYF,TGTGCCAGCAGCTTAGGTCTTCGCCCAGATACGCAGTATTTT
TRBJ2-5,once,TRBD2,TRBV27,CASSLRTGTSLQETQYF,TGTGCCAGCAGTTTACGGACCGGGACTAGTTTACAGGAGACCCAGTACTTC
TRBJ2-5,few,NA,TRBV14,CASSSRDFQETQYF,TGTGCCAGCAGCTCCCGGGACTTCCAAGAGACCCAGTACTTC
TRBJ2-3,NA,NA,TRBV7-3,CASSADYSRTDTQYF,TGTGCCAGCAGCGCCGACTACTCCCGCACAGATACGCAGTATTTT
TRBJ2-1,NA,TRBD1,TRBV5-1,CASSWDRRNEQFF,TGCGCCAGCAGCTGGGACAGAAGGAATGAGCAGTTCTTC